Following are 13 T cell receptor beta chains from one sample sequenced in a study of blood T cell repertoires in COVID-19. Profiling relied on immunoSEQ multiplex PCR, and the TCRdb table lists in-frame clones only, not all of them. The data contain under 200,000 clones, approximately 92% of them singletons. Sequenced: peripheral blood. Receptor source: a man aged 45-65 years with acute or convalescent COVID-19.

CDR3 bases: TGCGCCAGCAGCCAACCGGGACAGGGAAACTATGGCTACACCTTC. It codes for CASSQPGQGNYGYTF. The chain is built from TRBV4-3 and TRBJ1-2; 9 bases match TRBD1. The CDR3 is 15 amino acids. Germline trimming cut 2 bases from V and 2 bases from J; bases unmatched to any gene: 3. CDR1 and CDR2 (germline): LGHNA, YSLEER.

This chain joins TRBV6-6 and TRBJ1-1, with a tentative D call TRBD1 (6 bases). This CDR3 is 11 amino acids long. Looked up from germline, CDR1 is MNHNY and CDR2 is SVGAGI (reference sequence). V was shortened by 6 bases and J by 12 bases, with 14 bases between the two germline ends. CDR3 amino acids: CASRPQGSPFF. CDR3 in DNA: TGTGCCAGCAGGCCACAGGGATCGCCTTTCTTT.

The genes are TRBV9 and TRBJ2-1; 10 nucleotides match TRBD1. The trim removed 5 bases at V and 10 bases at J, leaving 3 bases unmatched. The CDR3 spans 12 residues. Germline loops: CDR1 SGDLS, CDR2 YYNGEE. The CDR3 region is CASSKDRGEQFF. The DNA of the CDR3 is TGTGCCAGCAGTAAGGACAGGGGGGAGCAGTTCTTC.

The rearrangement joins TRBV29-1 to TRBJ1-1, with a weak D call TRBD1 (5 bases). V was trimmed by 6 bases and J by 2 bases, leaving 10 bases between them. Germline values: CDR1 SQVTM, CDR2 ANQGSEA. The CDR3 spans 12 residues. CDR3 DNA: TGCAGCGTATTCAGGGATAACACTGAAGCTTTCTTT. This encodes CSVFRDNTEAFF.

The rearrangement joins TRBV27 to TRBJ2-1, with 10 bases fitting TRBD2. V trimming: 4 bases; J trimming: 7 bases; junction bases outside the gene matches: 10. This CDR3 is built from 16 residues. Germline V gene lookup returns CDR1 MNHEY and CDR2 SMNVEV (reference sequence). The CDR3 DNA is TGTGCCAGCAGTTCTTCACCTAGCGGGAGAGATAATGAGCAGTTCTTC. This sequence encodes CASSSSPSGRDNEQFF.

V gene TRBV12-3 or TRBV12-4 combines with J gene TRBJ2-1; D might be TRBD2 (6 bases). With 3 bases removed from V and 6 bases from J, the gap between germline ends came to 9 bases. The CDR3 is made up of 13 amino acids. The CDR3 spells CASSLLGGNEQFF. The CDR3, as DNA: TGTGCCAGCAGTTTGTTGGGAGGCAATGAGCAGTTCTTC.

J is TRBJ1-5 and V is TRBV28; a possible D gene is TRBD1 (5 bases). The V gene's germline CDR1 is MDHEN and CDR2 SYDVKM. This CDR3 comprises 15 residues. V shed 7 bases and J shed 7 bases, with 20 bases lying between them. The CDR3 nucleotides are TGTGCCAGCATCGCCGGGGGGGGGACTGGGCAGCCCCAGCATTTT. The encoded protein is CASIAGGGTGQPQHF.

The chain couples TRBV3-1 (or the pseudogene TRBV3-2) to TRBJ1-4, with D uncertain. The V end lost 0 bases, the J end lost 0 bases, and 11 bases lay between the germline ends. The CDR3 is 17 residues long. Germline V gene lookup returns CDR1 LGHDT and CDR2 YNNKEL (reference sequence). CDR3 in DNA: TGTGCCAGCAGCCAAGATGGAACAGCTTCAACTAATGAAAAACTGTTTTTT. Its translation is CASSQDGTASTNEKLFF.

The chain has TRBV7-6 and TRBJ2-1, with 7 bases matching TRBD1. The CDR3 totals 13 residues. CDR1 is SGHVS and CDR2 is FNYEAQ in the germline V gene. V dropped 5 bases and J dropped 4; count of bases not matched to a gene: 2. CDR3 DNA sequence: TGTGCCAGCAGCACGGACAGGTACAATGAGCAGTTCTTC. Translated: CASSTDRYNEQFF.

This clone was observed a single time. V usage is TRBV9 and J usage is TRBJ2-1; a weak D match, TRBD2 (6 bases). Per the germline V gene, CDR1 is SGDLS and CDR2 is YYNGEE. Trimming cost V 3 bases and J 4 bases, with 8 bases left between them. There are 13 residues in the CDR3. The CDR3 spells CASSGGLYNEQFF. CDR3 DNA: TGTGCCAGCAGCGGGGGACTTTACAATGAGCAGTTCTTC.

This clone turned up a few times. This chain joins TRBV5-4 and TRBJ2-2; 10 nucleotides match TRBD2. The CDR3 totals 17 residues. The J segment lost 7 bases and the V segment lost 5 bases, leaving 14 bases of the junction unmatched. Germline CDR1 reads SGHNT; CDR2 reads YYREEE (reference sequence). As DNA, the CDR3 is TGTGCCAGCAGTTCCCCGGCTAGCGGGAGACGTATCGGGGAGCTGTTTTTT. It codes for CASSSPASGRRIGELFF.

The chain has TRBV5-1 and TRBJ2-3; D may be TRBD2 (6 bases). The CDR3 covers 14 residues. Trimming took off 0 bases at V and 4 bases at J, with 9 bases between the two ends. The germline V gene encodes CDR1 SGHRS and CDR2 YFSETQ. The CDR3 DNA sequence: TGCGCCAGCAGCTTGGCGAGGGAGGCAGATACGCAGTATTTT. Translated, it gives CASSLAREADTQYF.

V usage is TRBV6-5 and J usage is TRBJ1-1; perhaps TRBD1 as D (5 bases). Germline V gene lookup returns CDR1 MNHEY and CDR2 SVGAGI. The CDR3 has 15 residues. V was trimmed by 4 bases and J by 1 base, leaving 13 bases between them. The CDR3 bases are TGTGCCAGCAGTTCGTACCAGGGTTGGAACACTGAAGCTTTCTTT. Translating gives CASSSYQGWNTEAFF.